A single sample gave rise to the 8 T cell receptor beta chains below, sequenced in a study of shared clonotypes between healthy human individuals. Generated by immunoSEQ multiplex PCR, the TCRdb table keeps only in-frame clones and is missing some. The repertoire holds some 1,100,000 clones, roughly 74% seen once, with under 0.6% in the top ten. The specimen was memory CD4+ T cells from PBMCs. Subset described: CD45RA-negative fraction. These receptors came from a young man in good health. Some clones in this sample may be carry-over from other donors' samples.

The chain uses TRBV28 and TRBJ1-5; D unresolved. The length of the CDR3 is 12 residues. Germline values: CDR1 MDHEN, CDR2 SYDVKM. The germline V and J ends were trimmed by 6 bases and 2 bases, with 5 bases remaining between them. The CDR3, as DNA: TGTGCCAGCAGGTGGGGCAATCAGCCCCAGCATTTT. This translates into CASRWGNQPQHF.

The genes are TRBV9 and TRBJ2-2, with 7 bases aligning to TRBD2. This CDR3 is 16 amino acids long. Looked up from germline, CDR1 is SGDLS and CDR2 is YYNGEE. J gave up 4 bases and V 3 bases, and 9 bases lay outside the gene matches. In nucleotides, the CDR3 is TGTGCCAGCAGCGGAAAAGGCGGGAGTGGCACCGGGGAGCTGTTTTTT. Translation gives CASSGKGGSGTGELFF.

V is TRBV5-1 and J is TRBJ1-1; D may be TRBD1 (5 bases). CDR3 length: 15 amino acids. Germline-derived CDR1 and CDR2 are SGHRS and YFSETQ. V lost 5 bases, J lost 0 bases, and 14 bases lay in between. The CDR3 sequence is CASRIPGRMNTEAFF. The DNA for the CDR3 is TGCGCCAGCAGGATTCCGGGACGGATGAACACTGAAGCTTTCTTT.

The chain recombines TRBV7-8 with TRBJ1-2, with D possibly TRBD1 on 5 matching bases. The CDR3 contains 12 residues. Per the germline V gene, CDR1 is SGHVS and CDR2 is FQNEAQ. Trimming left V 0 bases short and J 12 bases short, with 11 bases between. CDR3: CASSLAGGVHTF. The CDR3 DNA reads as TGTGCCAGCAGCTTAGCTGGGGGGGTTCACACCTTC. Complete variable domain (other parts from reference TRBV7-8 and TRBJ1-2): GAGVSQSPRYKVAKRGQDVALRCDPISGHVSLFWYQQALGQGPEFLTYFQNEAQLDKSGLPSDRFFAERPEGSVSTLKIQRTQQEDSAVYLCASSLAGGVHTFGSGTRLTVV.

The V and J genes are TRBV5-1 and TRBJ2-5; the D is unclear. Germline values: CDR1 SGHRS, CDR2 YFSETQ. V shed 1 base and J shed 3 bases, with 10 bases lying between them. CDR3 length: 14 residues. CDR3 sequence: CASSLTGPEETQYF. CDR3 bases: TGCGCCAGCAGCTTGACTGGTCCCGAAGAGACCCAGTACTTC.

The CDR3 bases are TGCAGCGTTGGATTCCTTAGCTCCTACGAGCAGTACTTC. Its protein is CSVGFLSSYEQYF. This chain uses TRBV29-1 with TRBJ2-7; D gene uncertain. The CDR3 consists of 13 residues. V gave up 4 bases and J gave up 0 bases, with 10 bases separating them. Looked up from germline, CDR1 is SQVTM and CDR2 is ANQGSEA.

The chain joins TRBV11-3 to TRBJ2-1, with D unresolved. The CDR3 extends over 15 amino acids. Germline assignment: CDR1 SGHNT and CDR2 YENEEA. V shed 0 bases and J shed 1 base, with 7 bases lying between them. In DNA form, the CDR3 reads TGTGCCAGCAGCTTAGAAATGGTATCCTACAATGAGCAGTTCTTC. Protein: CASSLEMVSYNEQFF.

The chain links TRBV7-2 to TRBJ2-1; perhaps TRBD1 as D (7 bases). V lost 5 bases and J 1 base, leaving 12 bases between the germline ends. CDR1 and CDR2 (germline): SGHTA, FQGNSA. This CDR3 has 15 amino acids. CDR3 nucleotides: TGTGCCAGCAGCCCGCAGGGGGGTTCCTACAATGAGCAGTTCTTC. It specifies CASSPQGGSYNEQFF.